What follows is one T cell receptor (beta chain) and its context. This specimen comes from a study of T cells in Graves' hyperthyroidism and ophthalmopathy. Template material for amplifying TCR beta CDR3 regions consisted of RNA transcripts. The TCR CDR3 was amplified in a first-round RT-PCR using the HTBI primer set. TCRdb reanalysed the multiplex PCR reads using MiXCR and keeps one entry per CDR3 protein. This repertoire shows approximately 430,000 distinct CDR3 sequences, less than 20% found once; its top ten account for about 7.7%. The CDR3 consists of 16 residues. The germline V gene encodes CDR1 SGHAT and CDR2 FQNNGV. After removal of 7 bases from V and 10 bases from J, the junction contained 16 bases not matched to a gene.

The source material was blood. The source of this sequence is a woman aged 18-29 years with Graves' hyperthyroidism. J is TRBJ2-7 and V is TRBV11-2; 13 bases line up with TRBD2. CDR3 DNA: TGTGCCAGCAACCCGACTAGCGGGAGGAGTCGGGAGGCCCAGTACTTC. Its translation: CASNPTSGRSREAQYF.